The next 2 T cell receptor beta chains were all read from a single sample in a study of monozygotic twins with inflammatory bowel disease. TCRdb re-called the 5' RACE reads and shows each CDR3 protein once, DNA omitted. The record lists approximately 200,000 distinct CDR3 sequences, of which the ten most abundant hold approximately 1.5%. Sequenced input: blood. The receptor source for this set is a human donor with ulcerative colitis or Crohn's disease, or a healthy co-twin of an affected twin (not recorded which).

This chain joins TRBV12-3 or TRBV12-4 and TRBJ1-5; absent DNA, TCRdb's TRBD1 call cannot be checked. This CDR3 spans 14 amino acids. The CDR3 region is CASSSTGVNQPQHF.

The V and J genes are TRBV5-1 and TRBJ1-2. Germline V gene lookup returns CDR1 SGHRS and CDR2 YFSETQ. This CDR3 has 14 amino acids. The CDR3 spells CASSLDANDYGYTF.